The rows below give T cell receptor beta chains drawn from one sample of a study of PD-L1 blockade in urothelial cancer. Assay used: immunoSEQ multiplex PCR; TCRdb lists only in-frame clones, some missing. In the table there are about 29,000 clones, approximately 86% of which are singletons. The sequences come from PBMCs, collected around atezolizumab (anti-PD-L1) treatment. The receptors originated from a man aged 45-65 years with urothelial cancer. Both conserved end residues are part of each CDR3. Fields, in order: CDR3 protein, CDR3 DNA, J gene, clone size, V gene, D gene. The D gene is left open where the match is weak. The listing skips clone size in some rows; elsewhere it reads once, few, many or a size class.

CASSPLKREGEETQYF | TGTGCCAGCTCACCACTGAAACGGGAGGGGGAAGAGACCCAGTACTTC | TRBJ2-5 | NA | TRBV18 | TRBD2
CASSLQGPSGGEETQYF | TGTGCCAGCAGTCTCCAAGGACCTAGCGGGGGGGAAGAGACCCAGTACTTC | TRBJ2-5 | NA | TRBV2 | TRBD2
CASSQATSGPLLVYEQFF | TGCGCCAGCAGCCAAGCTACTAGCGGGCCTCTCTTGGTCTATGAGCAGTTCTTC | TRBJ2-1 | NA | TRBV4-3 | TRBD2
CASSISFTGGEQYF | TGTGCCAGTAGTATCAGTTTCACGGGAGGCGAGCAGTACTTC | TRBJ2-7 | NA | TRBV19 | TRBD2
CASSSADRGHYGYTF | TGTGCCAGCAGTTCAGCGGACAGGGGTCACTATGGCTACACCTTC | TRBJ1-2 | NA | TRBV27 | TRBD1
CASSYQTGHGELFF | TGTGCCAGCAGCTACCAGACAGGGCACGGGGAGCTGTTTTTT | TRBJ2-2 | NA | TRBV5-4 | TRBD1
CSVGEAGYGYTF | TGCAGCGTTGGGGAGGCAGGCTATGGCTACACCTTC | TRBJ1-2 | NA | TRBV29-1 | NA
CASSESQVAKNIQYF | TGCGCCAGCAGTGAGTCTCAGGTAGCCAAAAACATTCAGTACTTC | TRBJ2-4 | NA | TRBV10-1 | NA
CASSRLNRDTGQPQHF | TGTGCCAGCTCACGCCTCAACAGGGATACGGGTCAGCCCCAGCATTTT | TRBJ1-5 | NA | TRBV18 | NA
CASSPAAGGLGKNIQYF | TGTGCCAGCTCACCAGCGGCGGGGGGGCTTGGCAAAAACATTCAGTACTTC | TRBJ2-4 | NA | TRBV18 | TRBD2
CASRRDSYEQYF | TGTGCCAGCAGAAGGGACAGCTACGAGCAGTACTTC | TRBJ2-7 | NA | TRBV2 | TRBD1
CASSREEGRDGYTF | TGTGCCAGCTCACGGGAGGAGGGAAGGGATGGCTACACCTTC | TRBJ1-2 | NA | TRBV18 | NA
CASSYSGGEQYF | TGTGCCAGCAGTTACTCGGGGGGCGAGCAGTACTTC | TRBJ2-7 | few | TRBV6-5 | NA
CASTQPQGSTDTQYF | TGTGCCAGCACCCAACCGCAGGGGAGCACAGATACGCAGTATTTT | TRBJ2-3 | NA | TRBV6-6 | NA
CASHAGNEQYF | TGTGCCAGCCATGCAGGGAACGAGCAGTACTTC | TRBJ2-7 | NA | TRBV27 | NA
CASARGNTEAFF | TGTGCCAGCGCTAGGGGGAACACTGAAGCTTTCTTT | TRBJ1-1 | few | TRBV2 | NA
CASSPLTGPSGNTIYF | TGTGCCAGCTCACCACTGACAGGGCCATCTGGAAACACCATATATTTT | TRBJ1-3 | NA | TRBV18 | TRBD1
CASSFLPPGLAQRELFF | TGTGCCAGCAGCTTCCTACCGCCGGGACTAGCCCAGAGGGAGCTGTTTTTT | TRBJ2-2 | NA | TRBV7-8 | TRBD2
CATSMSGGAVETQYF | TGTGCCACCAGCATGAGCGGGGGGGCCGTGGAGACCCAGTACTTC | TRBJ2-5 | once | TRBV15 | TRBD2
CASSLDRGTQHF | TGTGCCAGCAGCTTAGATCGAGGGACCCAGCATTTT | TRBJ1-5 | NA | TRBV11-2 | NA
CAISPGGLIYGYTF | TGTGCCATCAGTCCAGGGGGATTGATCTATGGCTACACCTTC | TRBJ1-2 | NA | TRBV10-3 | TRBD1
CASSDRGNTEAFF | TGCGCCAGCAGCGACAGGGGGAACACTGAAGCTTTCTTT | TRBJ1-1 | NA | TRBV10-2 | TRBD1
CASSLWARLGEAFF | TGTGCCAGCAGTTTATGGGCCCGCTTGGGTGAAGCTTTCTTT | TRBJ1-1 | few | TRBV27 | NA
CARSSLGQGGTEAFF | TGTGCCAGAAGCTCGTTGGGACAGGGGGGGACTGAAGCTTTCTTT | TRBJ1-1 | medium-sized | TRBV5-3 | TRBD1
CAWSEGTGVNEQYF | TGTGCCTGGAGTGAGGGGACAGGGGTTAACGAGCAGTACTTC | TRBJ2-7 | NA | TRBV30 | TRBD1
CASSDSRGGTDTQYF | TGTGCCAGCAGTGACTCGCGGGGGGGCACAGATACGCAGTATTTT | TRBJ2-3 | NA | TRBV6-4 | TRBD2
CATSRVRGGTEAFF | TGTGCCACCAGCAGAGTTCGGGGAGGCACTGAAGCTTTCTTT | TRBJ1-1 | NA | TRBV15 | NA
CASSWRASGADTQYF | TGTGCCAGCAGCTGGAGGGCTAGCGGAGCAGATACGCAGTATTTT | TRBJ2-3 | NA | TRBV7-9 | TRBD2
CASNRGGAEAFF | TGTGCCAGCAACCGCGGCGGGGCTGAAGCTTTCTTT | TRBJ1-1 | NA | TRBV6-1 | NA
CASSIEQGTYEQYF | TGTGCCAGTAGTATAGAACAGGGAACCTACGAGCAGTACTTC | TRBJ2-7 | NA | TRBV19 | NA
CASRTGPYEQYF | TGTGCCAGCAGGACAGGCCCCTACGAGCAGTACTTC | TRBJ2-7 | few | TRBV7-2 | NA
CASTLDRESYNEQFF | TGTGCCAGCACCCTGGACAGGGAATCCTACAATGAGCAGTTCTTC | TRBJ2-1 | NA | TRBV28 | TRBD1
CASSLGRGTYEQYF | TGTGCCAGCAGTTTGGGCAGGGGGACCTACGAGCAGTACTTC | TRBJ2-7 | NA | TRBV27 | TRBD1
CASSLGHLNPYGYTF | TGTGCCAGCAGCTTGGGACACCTGAACCCGTATGGCTACACCTTC | TRBJ1-2 | NA | TRBV5-6 | NA
CASSRDTSYEQYF | TGTGCCAGCAGCCGGGACACTTCCTACGAGCAGTACTTC | TRBJ2-7 | once | TRBV9 | NA
CASRGQSNTGELFF | TGTGCCAGCAGGGGACAGTCGAACACCGGGGAGCTGTTTTTT | TRBJ2-2 | NA | TRBV5-4 | TRBD1
CASGDGQSQFF | TGTGCCAGCGGTGACGGGCAATCACAGTTCTTC | TRBJ2-1 | NA | TRBV6-4 | NA
CASGLSGYTEAFF | TGTGCTAGTGGTTTGTCCGGTTACACTGAAGCTTTCTTT | TRBJ1-1 | NA | TRBV12-5 | NA
CASSISRYEQYF | TGTGCCAGTAGTATCTCCCGGTACGAGCAGTACTTC | TRBJ2-7 | NA | TRBV19 | NA
CASSIVTGTNNEQFF | TGCGCCAGCAGCATCGTGACAGGGACCAACAATGAGCAGTTCTTC | TRBJ2-1 | NA | TRBV5-1 | TRBD1
CASSLLTNRQGLGEQYF | TGCGCCAGCAGTCTTCTTACTAATCGACAGGGCTTAGGCGAGCAGTACTTC | TRBJ2-7 | NA | TRBV5-1 | TRBD1
CASSPPGRTGGYEQYF | TGTGCCAGCTCACCACCTGGCAGGACAGGGGGATACGAGCAGTACTTC | TRBJ2-7 | few | TRBV18 | TRBD1
CASSHRTSGRGTGELFF | TGTGCCAGCAGCCACAGGACTAGCGGGAGAGGCACCGGGGAGCTGTTTTTT | TRBJ2-2 | NA | TRBV7-9 | TRBD2
CASSSGGSFYNEQFF | TGTGCCAGCAGCTCGGGGGGTAGCTTTTACAATGAGCAGTTCTTC | TRBJ2-1 | NA | TRBV11-2 | TRBD2
CASSFGTGWDGYTF | TGTGCCAGCAGCTTCGGGACAGGCTGGGATGGCTACACCTTC | TRBJ1-2 | NA | TRBV11-3 | TRBD1
CASSMGALLGYGYTF | TGTGCCAGCTCAATGGGGGCTTTGCTCGGCTATGGCTACACCTTC | TRBJ1-2 | NA | TRBV18 | NA
CASEPGTSGLNTGELFF | TGTGCCAGCGAGCCCGGGACTAGCGGGCTAAACACCGGGGAGCTGTTTTTT | TRBJ2-2 | NA | TRBV6-8 | TRBD2
CASSLEWAQDTQYF | TGTGCCAGCAGCTTAGAATGGGCTCAGGATACGCAGTATTTT | TRBJ2-3 | NA | TRBV11-2 | NA